These 5 T cell receptor beta chains came from one sample sequenced in a study of cytomegalovirus exposure and HLA in healthy donors. In the PCR, 60 Vbeta and 13 Jbeta primers were used. The repertoire was sequenced with immunoSEQ multiplex PCR; TCRdb's copy has only in-frame clones and lacks some. The sample records some 110,000 clones, about 80% being singletons. The sample taken for sequencing was PBMCs. These receptors were obtained from a man aged 45 to 65 in good health and CMV-seropositive.

The V call is TRBV6-5, the J call TRBJ2-3; D is uncertain. Germline V gene sequence: CDR1 MNHEY, CDR2 SVGAGI. Trimming pared 2 bases from V and 3 bases from J, leaving 9 bases between. This CDR3 comprises 14 residues. CDR3 in amino acids: CASSYSRTTDTQYF. The CDR3 DNA reads as TGTGCCAGCAGTTACAGTAGAACTACAGATACGCAGTATTTT.

This chain links TRBV28 with TRBJ2-3; D is undetermined. This CDR3 contains 12 residues. In germline, CDR1 is MDHEN, CDR2 SYDVKM. The germline V and J ends were trimmed by 3 bases and 3 bases, with 4 bases remaining between them. CDR3 region: CASSFQTDTQYF. DNA of the CDR3: TGTGCCAGCAGTTTTCAGACAGATACGCAGTATTTT.

This clone was seen only a few times. This chain links TRBV5-5 with TRBJ2-2; D is ambiguous. The germline CDR1 and CDR2 sequences are SGHKS and YYEKEE (reference sequence). The germline V and J ends were trimmed by 4 bases and 1 base, with 2 bases remaining between them. CDR3 length: 12 residues. The CDR3 bases are TGTGCCAGCAGCCAGAACACCGGGGAGCTGTTTTTT. It encodes CASSQNTGELFF. Combining the CDR3 with reference TRBV5-5 and TRBJ2-2 gives the whole variable domain DAGVTQSPTHLIKTRGQQVTLRCSPISGHKSVSWYQQVLGQGPQFIFQYYEKEERGRGNFPDRFSARQFPNYSSELNVNALLLGDSALYLCASSQNTGELFFGEGSRLTVL.

The chain has TRBV27 and TRBJ2-1; 9 positions agree with TRBD2. From germline, CDR1 is MNHEY and CDR2 SMNVEV (reference sequence). V lost 4 bases and J lost 6; bases outside the gene matches: 7. This CDR3 is built from 15 residues. The CDR3, as DNA: TGTGCCAGCAGTTCAGGCGGGAGGGCCCTCAATGAGCAGTTCTTC. Amino acids: CASSSGGRALNEQFF.

The sample holds one count of this clone. This rearrangement joins TRBV6-5 to TRBJ1-1; 7 bases are a match to TRBD1. CDR3 length: 12 amino acids. From germline, CDR1 is MNHEY and CDR2 SVGAGI. Unmatched junction bases numbered 6, after V lost 5 bases and J lost 9 bases. CDR3 coding DNA: TGTGCCAGCAGTGCCGGGACAGAGAAAGCTTTCTTT. Encoded protein: CASSAGTEKAFF.